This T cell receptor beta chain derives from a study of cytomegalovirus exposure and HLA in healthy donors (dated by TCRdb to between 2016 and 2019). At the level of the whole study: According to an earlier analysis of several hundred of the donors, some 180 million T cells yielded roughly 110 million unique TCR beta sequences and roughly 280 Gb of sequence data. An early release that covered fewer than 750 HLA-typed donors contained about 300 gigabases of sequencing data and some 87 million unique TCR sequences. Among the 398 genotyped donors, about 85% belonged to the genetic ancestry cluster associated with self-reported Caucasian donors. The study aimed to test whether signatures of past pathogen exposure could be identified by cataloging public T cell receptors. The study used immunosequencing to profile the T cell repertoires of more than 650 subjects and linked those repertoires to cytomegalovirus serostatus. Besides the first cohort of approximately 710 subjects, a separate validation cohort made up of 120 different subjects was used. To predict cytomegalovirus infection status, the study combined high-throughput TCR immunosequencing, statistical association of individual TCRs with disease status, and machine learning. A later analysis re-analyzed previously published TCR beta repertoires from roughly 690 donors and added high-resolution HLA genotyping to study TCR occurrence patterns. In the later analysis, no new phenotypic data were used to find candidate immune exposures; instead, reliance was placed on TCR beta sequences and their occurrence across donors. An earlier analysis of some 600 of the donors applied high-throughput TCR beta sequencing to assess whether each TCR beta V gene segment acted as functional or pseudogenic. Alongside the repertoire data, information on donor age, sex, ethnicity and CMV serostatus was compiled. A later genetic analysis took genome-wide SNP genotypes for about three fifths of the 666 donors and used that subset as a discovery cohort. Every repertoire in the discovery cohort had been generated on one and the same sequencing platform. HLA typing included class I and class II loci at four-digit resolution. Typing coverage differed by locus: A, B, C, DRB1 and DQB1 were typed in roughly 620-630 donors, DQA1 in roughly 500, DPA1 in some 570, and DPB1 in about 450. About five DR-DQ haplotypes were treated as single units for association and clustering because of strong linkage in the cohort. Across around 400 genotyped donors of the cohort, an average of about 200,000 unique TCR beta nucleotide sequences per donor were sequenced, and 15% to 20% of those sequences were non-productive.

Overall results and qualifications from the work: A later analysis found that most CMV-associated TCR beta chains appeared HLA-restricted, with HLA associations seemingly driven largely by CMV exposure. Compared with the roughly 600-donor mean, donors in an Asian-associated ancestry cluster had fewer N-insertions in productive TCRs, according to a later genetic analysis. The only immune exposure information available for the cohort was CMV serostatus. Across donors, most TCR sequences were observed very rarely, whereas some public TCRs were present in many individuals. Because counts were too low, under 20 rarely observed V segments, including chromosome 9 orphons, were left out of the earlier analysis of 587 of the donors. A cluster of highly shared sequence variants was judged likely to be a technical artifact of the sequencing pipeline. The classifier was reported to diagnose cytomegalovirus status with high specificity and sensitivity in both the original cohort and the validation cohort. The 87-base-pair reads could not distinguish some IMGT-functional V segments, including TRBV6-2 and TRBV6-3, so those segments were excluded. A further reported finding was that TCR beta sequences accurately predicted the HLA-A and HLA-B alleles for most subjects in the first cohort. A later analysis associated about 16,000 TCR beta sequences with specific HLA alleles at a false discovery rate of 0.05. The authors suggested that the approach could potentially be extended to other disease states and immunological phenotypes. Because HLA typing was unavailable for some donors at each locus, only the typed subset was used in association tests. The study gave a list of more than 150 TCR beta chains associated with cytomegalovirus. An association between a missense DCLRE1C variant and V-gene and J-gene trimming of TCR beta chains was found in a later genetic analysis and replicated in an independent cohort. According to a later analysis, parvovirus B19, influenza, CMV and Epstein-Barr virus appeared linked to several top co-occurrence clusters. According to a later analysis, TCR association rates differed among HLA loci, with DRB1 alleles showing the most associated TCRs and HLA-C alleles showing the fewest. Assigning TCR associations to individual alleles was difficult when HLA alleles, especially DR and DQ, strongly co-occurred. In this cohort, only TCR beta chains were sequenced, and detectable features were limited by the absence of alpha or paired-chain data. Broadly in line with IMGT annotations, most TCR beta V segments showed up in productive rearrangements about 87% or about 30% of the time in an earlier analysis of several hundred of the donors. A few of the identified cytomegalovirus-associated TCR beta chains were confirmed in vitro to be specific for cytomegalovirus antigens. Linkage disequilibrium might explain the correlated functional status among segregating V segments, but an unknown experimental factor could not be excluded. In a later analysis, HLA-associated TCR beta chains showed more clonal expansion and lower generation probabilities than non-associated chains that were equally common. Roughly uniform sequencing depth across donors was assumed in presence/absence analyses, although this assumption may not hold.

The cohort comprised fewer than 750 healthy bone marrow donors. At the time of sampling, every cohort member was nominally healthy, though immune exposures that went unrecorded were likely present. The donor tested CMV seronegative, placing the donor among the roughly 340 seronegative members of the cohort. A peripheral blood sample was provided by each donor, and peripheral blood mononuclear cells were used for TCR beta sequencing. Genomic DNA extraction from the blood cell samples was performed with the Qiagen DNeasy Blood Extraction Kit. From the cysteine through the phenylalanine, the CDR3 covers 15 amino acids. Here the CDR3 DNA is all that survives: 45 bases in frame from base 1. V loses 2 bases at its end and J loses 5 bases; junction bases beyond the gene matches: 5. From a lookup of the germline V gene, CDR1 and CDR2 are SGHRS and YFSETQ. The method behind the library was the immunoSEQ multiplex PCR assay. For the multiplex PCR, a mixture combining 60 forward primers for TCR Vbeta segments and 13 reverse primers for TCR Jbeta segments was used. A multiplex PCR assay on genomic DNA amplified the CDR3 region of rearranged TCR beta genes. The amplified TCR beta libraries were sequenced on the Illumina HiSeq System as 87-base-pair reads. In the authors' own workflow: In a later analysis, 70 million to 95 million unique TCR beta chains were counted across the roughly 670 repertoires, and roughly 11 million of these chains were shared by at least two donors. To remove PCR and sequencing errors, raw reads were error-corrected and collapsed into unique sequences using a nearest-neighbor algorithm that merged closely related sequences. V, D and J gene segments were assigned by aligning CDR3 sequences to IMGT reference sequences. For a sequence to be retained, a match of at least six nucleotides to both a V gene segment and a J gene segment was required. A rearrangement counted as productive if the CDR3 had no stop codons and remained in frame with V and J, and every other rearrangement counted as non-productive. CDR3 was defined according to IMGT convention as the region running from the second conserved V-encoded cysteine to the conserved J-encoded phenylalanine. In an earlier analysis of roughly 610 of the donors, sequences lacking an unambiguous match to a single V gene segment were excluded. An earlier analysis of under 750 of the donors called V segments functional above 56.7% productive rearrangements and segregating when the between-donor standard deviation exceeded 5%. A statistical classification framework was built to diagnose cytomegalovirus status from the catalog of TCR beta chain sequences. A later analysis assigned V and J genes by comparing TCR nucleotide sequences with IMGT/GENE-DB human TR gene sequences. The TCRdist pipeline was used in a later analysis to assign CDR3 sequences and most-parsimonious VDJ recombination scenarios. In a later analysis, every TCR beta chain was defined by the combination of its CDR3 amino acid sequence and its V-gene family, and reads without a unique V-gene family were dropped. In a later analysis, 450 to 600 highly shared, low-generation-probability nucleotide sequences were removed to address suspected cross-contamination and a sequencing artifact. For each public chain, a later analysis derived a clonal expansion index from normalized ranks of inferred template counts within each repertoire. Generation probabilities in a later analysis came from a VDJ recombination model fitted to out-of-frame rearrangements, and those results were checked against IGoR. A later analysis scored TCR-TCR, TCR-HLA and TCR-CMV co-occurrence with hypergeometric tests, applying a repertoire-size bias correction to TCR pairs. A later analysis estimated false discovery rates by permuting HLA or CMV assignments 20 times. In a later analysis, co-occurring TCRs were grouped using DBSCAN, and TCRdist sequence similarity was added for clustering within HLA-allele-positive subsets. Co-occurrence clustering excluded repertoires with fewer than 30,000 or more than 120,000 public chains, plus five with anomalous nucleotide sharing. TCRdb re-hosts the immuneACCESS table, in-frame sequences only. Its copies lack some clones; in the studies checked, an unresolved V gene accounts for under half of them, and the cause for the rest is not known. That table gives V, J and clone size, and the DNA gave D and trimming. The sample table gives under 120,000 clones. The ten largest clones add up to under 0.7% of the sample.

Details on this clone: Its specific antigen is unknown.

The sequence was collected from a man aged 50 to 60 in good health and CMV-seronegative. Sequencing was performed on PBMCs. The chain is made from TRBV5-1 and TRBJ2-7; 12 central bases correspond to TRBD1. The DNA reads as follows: TGCGCCAGCAGCTTCTCCGGGACAGGGGGCGACGAGCAGTACTTC. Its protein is CASSFSGTGGDEQYF. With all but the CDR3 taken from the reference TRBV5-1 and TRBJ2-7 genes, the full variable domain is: KAGVTQTPRYLIKTRGQQVTLSCSPISGHRSVSWYQQTPGQGLQFLFEYFSETQRNKGNFPGRFSGRQFSNSRSEMNVSTLELGDSALYLCASSFSGTGGDEQYFGPGTRLTVT.